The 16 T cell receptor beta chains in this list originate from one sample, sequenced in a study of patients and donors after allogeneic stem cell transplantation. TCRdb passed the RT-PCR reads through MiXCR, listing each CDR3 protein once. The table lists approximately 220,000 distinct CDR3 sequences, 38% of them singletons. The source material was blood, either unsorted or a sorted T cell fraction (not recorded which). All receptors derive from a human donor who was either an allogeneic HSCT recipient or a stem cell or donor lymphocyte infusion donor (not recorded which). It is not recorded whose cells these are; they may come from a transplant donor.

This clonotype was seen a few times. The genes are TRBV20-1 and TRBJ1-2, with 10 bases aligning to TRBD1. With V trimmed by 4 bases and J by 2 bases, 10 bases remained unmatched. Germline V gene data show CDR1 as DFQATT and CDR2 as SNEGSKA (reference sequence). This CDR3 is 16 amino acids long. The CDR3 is CSANPVKTGGNYGYTF. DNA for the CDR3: TGCAGTGCTAACCCCGTCAAGACAGGGGGCAACTATGGCTACACCTTC.

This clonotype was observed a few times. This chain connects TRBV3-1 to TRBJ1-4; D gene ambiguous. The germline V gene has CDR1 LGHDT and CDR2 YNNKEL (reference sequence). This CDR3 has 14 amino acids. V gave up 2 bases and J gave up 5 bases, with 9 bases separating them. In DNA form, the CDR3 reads TGTGCCAGCAGCCAATACCAGGCCAATGAAAAACTGTTTTTT. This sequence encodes CASSQYQANEKLFF.

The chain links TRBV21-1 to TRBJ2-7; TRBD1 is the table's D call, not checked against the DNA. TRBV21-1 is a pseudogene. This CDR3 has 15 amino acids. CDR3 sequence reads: CASSKEGGASYEQYF. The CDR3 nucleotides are TGTGCCAGCAGCAAAGAAGGGGGGGCTTCCTACGAGCAGTACTTC.

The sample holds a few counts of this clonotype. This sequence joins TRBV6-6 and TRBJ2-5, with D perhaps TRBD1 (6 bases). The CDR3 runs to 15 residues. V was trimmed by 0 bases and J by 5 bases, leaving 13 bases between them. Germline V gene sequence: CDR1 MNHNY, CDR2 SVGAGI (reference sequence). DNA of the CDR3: TGTGCCAGCAGTTACTCGACAGTCACAGGGGAGACCCAGTACTTC. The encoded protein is CASSYSTVTGETQYF.

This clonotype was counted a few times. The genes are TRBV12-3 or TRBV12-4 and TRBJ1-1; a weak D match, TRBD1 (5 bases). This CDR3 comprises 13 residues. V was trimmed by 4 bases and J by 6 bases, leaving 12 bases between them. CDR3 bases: TGTGCCAGCAGTTCCGCATTGGGGGCTGAAGCTTTCTTT. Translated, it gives CASSSALGAEAFF.

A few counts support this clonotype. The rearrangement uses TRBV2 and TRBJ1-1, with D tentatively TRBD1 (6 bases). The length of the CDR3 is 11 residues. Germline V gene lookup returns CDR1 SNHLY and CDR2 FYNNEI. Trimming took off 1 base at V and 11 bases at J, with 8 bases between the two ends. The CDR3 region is CASSEDRAAFF. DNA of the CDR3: TGTGCCAGCAGTGAAGACAGGGCGGCTTTCTTT.

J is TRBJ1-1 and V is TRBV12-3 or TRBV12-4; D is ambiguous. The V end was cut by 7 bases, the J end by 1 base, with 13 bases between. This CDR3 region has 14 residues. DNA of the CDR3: TGTGCCAGCAAAAGGGCCCCGTCGAACACTGAAGCTTTCTTT. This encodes CASKRAPSNTEAFF.

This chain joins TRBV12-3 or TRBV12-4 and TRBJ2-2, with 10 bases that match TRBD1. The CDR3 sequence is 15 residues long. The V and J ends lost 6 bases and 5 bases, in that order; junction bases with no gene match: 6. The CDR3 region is CASRVPGQGTGELFF. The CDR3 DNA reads TGTGCCAGCAGAGTACCGGGACAGGGGACCGGGGAGCTGTTTTTT.

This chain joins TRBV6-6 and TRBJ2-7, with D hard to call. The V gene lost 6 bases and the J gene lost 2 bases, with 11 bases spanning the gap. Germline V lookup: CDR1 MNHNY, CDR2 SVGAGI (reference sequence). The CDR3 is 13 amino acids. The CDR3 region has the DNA TGTGCCAGCAGACCCGCGGCGGCCTACGAGCAGTACTTC. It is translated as CASRPAAAYEQYF.

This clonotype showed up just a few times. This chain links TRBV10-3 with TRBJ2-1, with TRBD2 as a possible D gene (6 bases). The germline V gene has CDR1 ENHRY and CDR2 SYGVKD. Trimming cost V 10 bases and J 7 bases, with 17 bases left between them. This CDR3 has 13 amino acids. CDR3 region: CATSGSLGNEQFF. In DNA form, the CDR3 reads TGTGCCACCAGCGGGTCACTTGGGAATGAGCAGTTCTTC.

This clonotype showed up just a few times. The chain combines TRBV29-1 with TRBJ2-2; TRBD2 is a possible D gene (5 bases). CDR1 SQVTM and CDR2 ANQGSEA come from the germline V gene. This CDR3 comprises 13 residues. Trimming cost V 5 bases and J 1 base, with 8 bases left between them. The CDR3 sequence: CSVTRENTGELFF. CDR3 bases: TGCAGCGTTACCCGGGAGAACACCGGGGAGCTGTTTTTT.

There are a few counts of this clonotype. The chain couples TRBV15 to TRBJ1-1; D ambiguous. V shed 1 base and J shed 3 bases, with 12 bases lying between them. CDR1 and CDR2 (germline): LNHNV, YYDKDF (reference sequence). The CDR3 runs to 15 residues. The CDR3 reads CATSRVDGLDTEAFF. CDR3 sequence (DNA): TGTGCCACCAGCAGAGTTGATGGTCTGGACACTGAAGCTTTCTTT.

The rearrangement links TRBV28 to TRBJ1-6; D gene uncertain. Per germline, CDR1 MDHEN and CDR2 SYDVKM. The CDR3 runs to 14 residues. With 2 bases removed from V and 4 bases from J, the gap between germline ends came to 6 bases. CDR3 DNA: TGTGCCAGCAGTTTAAGGCGGTATAATTCACCCCTCCACTTT. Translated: CASSLRRYNSPLHF.

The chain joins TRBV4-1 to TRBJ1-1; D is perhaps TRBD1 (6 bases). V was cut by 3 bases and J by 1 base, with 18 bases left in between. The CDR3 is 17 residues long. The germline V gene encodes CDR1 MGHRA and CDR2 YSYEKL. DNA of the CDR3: TGCGCCAGCAGCCACCACCAGGGGAGGGCGGAGAACACTGAAGCTTTCTTT. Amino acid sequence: CASSHHQGRAENTEAFF.

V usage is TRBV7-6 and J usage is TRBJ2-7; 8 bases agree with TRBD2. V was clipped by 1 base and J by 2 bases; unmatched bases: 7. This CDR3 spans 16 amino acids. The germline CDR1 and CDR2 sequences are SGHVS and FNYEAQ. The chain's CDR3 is CASSLGGAGAAYEQYF. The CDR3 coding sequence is TGTGCCAGCAGCTTAGGGGGAGCGGGGGCAGCCTACGAGCAGTACTTC.

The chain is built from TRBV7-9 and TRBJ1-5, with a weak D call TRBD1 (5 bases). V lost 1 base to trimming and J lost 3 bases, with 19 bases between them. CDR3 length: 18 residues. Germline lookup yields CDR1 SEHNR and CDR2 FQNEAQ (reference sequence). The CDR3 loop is CASSLGGKGKANNQPQHF. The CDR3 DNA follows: TGTGCCAGCAGCTTAGGGGGGAAGGGTAAGGCCAACAATCAGCCCCAGCATTTT.